A single sample gave rise to the 8 T cell receptor beta chains below, sequenced in a study of radiation and T cells in renal cell carcinoma. The data were produced by immunoSEQ multiplex PCR, yet TCRdb's version contains in-frame clones alone and is incomplete. The sample shows about 160,000 clones, about 87% of them seen only once. Stated time point: baseline pretreatment blood. The treatment here: 15 Gy SBRT to primary tumor, nephrectomy 4 weeks later. Sequences were derived from blood, sampled from a patient whose treatment included radiotherapy and nephrectomy. Every receptor here comes from a woman in her 70s with renal cell carcinoma.

V and J are TRBV6-5 and TRBJ2-3; D remains ambiguous. V was shortened by 6 bases and J by 0 bases, with 13 bases between the two germline ends. This CDR3 is built from 15 residues. Germline CDR1 is MNHEY and CDR2 is SVGAGI. For the CDR3, the DNA is TGTGCCAGCAGCCTTCAGAGAATTAGCACAGATACGCAGTATTTT. Its translation: CASSLQRISTDTQYF.

V is TRBV5-4 and J is TRBJ1-2, with D tentatively TRBD1 (5 bases). The CDR3 has 14 amino acids. Between the trimmed V and J ends, which lost 4 bases and 10 bases, there was a span of 20 bases. Per the germline V gene, CDR1 is SGHNT and CDR2 is YYREEE (reference sequence). The CDR3 nucleotides are TGTGCCAGCAGCGAGAACCTCGGGCAGGGAGTCTACACCTTC. Translation: CASSENLGQGVYTF.

The chain couples TRBV4-3 to TRBJ1-3; 9 positions agree with TRBD1. V was clipped by 0 bases and J by 8 bases; unmatched bases: 2. The germline V gene has CDR1 LGHNA and CDR2 YSLEER. This CDR3 has 14 amino acids. CDR3 sequence reads: CASSQEGQGYTIYF. In DNA form, the CDR3 reads TGCGCCAGCAGCCAAGAAGGACAGGGGTACACCATATATTTT.

This rearrangement joins TRBV30 to TRBJ1-2; 7 nucleotides align to TRBD1. Losses at the gene ends were 5 bases for V and 8 bases for J; bases not matched to a gene: 8. Germline CDR1 reads GTSNPN; CDR2 reads SVGIG (reference sequence). The CDR3 is made up of 12 amino acids. DNA for the CDR3: TGTGCCTGGGATCTCAGGGGGGAAGGCTACACCTTC. Residues: CAWDLRGEGYTF.

V is TRBV4-3 and J is TRBJ1-1; tentative D call: TRBD1 (5 bases). The CDR3 spans 16 residues. The germline V gene has CDR1 LGHNA and CDR2 YSLEER. With 3 bases removed from V and 3 bases from J, the gap between germline ends came to 17 bases. DNA for the CDR3: TGCGCCAGCAGCCAGGTCGGAGGTGTAGGGGACACTGAAGCTTTCTTT. It is translated as CASSQVGGVGDTEAFF.

The chain is built from TRBV7-3 and TRBJ2-3, with 13 bases matching TRBD2. Per the germline V gene, CDR1 is SGHTA and CDR2 is FQGTGA. Losses at the gene ends were 3 bases for V and 1 base for J; bases not matched to a gene: 4. The CDR3 spans 17 residues. The CDR3 nucleotides read TGTGCCAGCAGCTTGGGACTAGCGGGGCCGGGCACAGATACGCAGTATTTT. It encodes CASSLGLAGPGTDTQYF.

The chain uses TRBV4-3 and TRBJ2-3; 8 bases fit TRBD1. Losses at the gene ends were 0 bases for V and 4 bases for J; bases not matched to a gene: 3. This CDR3 has 15 amino acids. In germline, CDR1 is LGHNA, CDR2 YSLEER. The CDR3 here is CASSQDRQGSDTQYF. The CDR3 DNA is TGCGCCAGCAGCCAAGACAGACAGGGGTCAGATACGCAGTATTTT.

The chain links TRBV7-2 to TRBJ2-7; unclear D gene. Trimming removed 5 bases at V and 2 bases at J, with 13 bases between. Germline V gene lookup returns CDR1 SGHTA and CDR2 FQGNSA. The CDR3 extends over 14 amino acids. The CDR3, as DNA: TGTGCCAGCAGCCCACGGATCCCTCCCTACGAGCAGTACTTC. This codes for CASSPRIPPYEQYF.